The 3 T cell receptor beta chains given below trace back to one sample, sequenced in a study of shared clonotypes between healthy human individuals. Profiling relied on immunoSEQ multiplex PCR, and the TCRdb table lists in-frame clones only, not all of them. The sample has 530,000 or so clones, almost 80% seen once. Sequenced material: PBMCs. All receptors come from a woman between 40 and 55 years old in good health. Some clones in this sample may be carry-over from other donors' samples.

The chain employs TRBV10-3 and TRBJ2-7, with D perhaps TRBD1 or TRBD2 (5 bases each). Germline V gene sequence: CDR1 ENHRY, CDR2 SYGVKD. V was pared by 2 bases and J by 3 bases, with 14 bases between. CDR3 length equals 15 residues. The DNA for the CDR3 is TGTGCCATCAGTGAGAGAGGGCAGGGCAGCTACGAGCAGTACTTC. It yields the protein CAISERGQGSYEQYF.

The table lists this clone with a few counts. The V gene is TRBV6-4, the J gene TRBJ2-1, with no clear D. Per germline, CDR1 MRHNA and CDR2 SNTAGT. Trimming pared 0 bases from V and 8 bases from J, leaving 8 bases between. The CDR3 consists of 13 residues. The CDR3 sequence is CASSDSPSDEQFF. The CDR3, as DNA: TGTGCCAGCAGTGACTCTCCTAGTGATGAGCAGTTCTTC.

Only one count was recorded for this clone. J is TRBJ2-5 and V is TRBV28; D is tentatively TRBD1 or TRBD2 (5 bases each). V was shortened by 9 bases and J by 1 base, with 12 bases between the two germline ends. The CDR3 extends over 13 amino acids. Per germline, CDR1 MDHEN and CDR2 SYDVKM. DNA of the CDR3: TGTGCCAGGTGTGGGGCGGGCCAAGAGACCCAGTACTTC. Encoded protein: CARCGAGQETQYF. Supplemented by reference TRBV28 and TRBJ2-5, the full variable domain reads DVKVTQSSRYLVKRTGEKVFLECVQDMDHENMFWYRQDPGLGLRLIYFSYDVKMKEKGDIPEGYSVSREKKERFSLILESASTNQTSMYLCARCGAGQETQYFGPGTRLLVL.